Shown below are 21 T cell receptor beta chains from a single sample sequenced in a study of T cells in localized non-small cell lung cancer. Sequencing used immunoSEQ multiplex PCR; TCRdb keeps in-frame clones, though not all of them. Of under 15,000 clones listed, around 84% are singletons. The input for sequencing was peripheral blood, taken before any cancer treatment. These TCRs come from a male donor older than 55 with stage III lung adenocarcinoma.

This rearrangement joins TRBV10-3 to TRBJ1-1, with TRBD1 identical over 7 bases. Germline lookup yields CDR1 ENHRY and CDR2 SYGVKD. This CDR3 comprises 13 residues. With 6 bases clipped from V and 4 bases from J, the junction kept 5 bases outside the gene matches. DNA for the CDR3: TGTGCCATCAGGGAACAGGGGAGCACTGAAGCTTTCTTT. Translation: CAIREQGSTEAFF.

A single count supports this clone. The CDR3 sequence is CARDAGTGSYNEQFF. The CDR3, as DNA: TGTGCCAGAGACGCGGGGACAGGTTCCTACAATGAGCAGTTCTTC. The chain recombines TRBV2 with TRBJ2-1, with 8 bases matching TRBD1. Germline values: CDR1 SNHLY, CDR2 FYNNEI. The CDR3 length is 15 residues. Germline trimming cut 9 bases from V and 1 base from J; bases unmatched to any gene: 8.

Only one count was recorded for this clone. The V call is TRBV19, the J call TRBJ1-5; maybe TRBD1 (5 bases). This CDR3 comprises 16 residues. V lost 7 bases and J lost 0, with 16 bases in between. CDR1 is LNHDA, CDR2 SQIVND, per germline (reference sequence). The CDR3 sequence: CASTQAGDYSNQPQHF. The CDR3 bases are TGTGCCAGTACGCAGGCCGGGGACTATAGCAATCAGCCCCAGCATTTT.

The chain joins TRBV10-1 to TRBJ2-1; D unclear. V gave up 5 bases and J gave up 6 bases, with 8 bases separating them. Germline V gene lookup returns CDR1 WNHNN and CDR2 SYGVQD (reference sequence). The CDR3 contains 12 residues. The CDR3 DNA is TGCGCCAGCAGTCGAAGTGTCAATGAGCAGTTCTTC. The encoded protein is CASSRSVNEQFF.

This chain uses TRBV6-5 with TRBJ1-2; D is unclear. The CDR3 extends over 13 amino acids. Germline-derived CDR1 and CDR2 are MNHEY and SVGAGI. The V and J ends lost 2 bases and 7 bases respectively, with 11 bases between them. The CDR3 sequence: CASSYLPRFGYTF. The CDR3, as DNA: TGTGCCAGCAGTTACCTCCCCAGGTTTGGCTACACCTTC.

The rearrangement joins TRBV5-1 to TRBJ2-7; tentative D call: TRBD2 (6 bases). This CDR3 comprises 15 residues. Trimming pared 6 bases from V and 0 bases from J, leaving 16 bases between. Germline V gives CDR1 SGHRS, CDR2 YFSETQ. The CDR3: CASTLSGRYSYEQYF. CDR3 sequence (DNA): TGCGCCAGCACCCTAAGTGGGAGGTACTCCTACGAGCAGTACTTC.

J is TRBJ2-7 and V is TRBV6-5; D unclear. Germline V gene sequence: CDR1 MNHEY, CDR2 SVGAGI. CDR3 length: 12 residues. Trimming pared 0 bases from V and 6 bases from J, leaving 6 bases between. This CDR3 reads CASSYSFPEQYF. The CDR3 coding sequence is TGTGCCAGCAGTTACTCGTTCCCCGAGCAGTACTTC.

The gene calls are TRBV15 and TRBJ2-6, with D perhaps matching TRBD1 (6 bases). The CDR3 spans 15 residues. V was shortened by 3 bases and J by 4 bases, with 10 bases between the two germline ends. CDR1 LNHNV and CDR2 YYDKDF come from the germline V gene (reference sequence). The CDR3 nucleotides read TGTGCCACCAGCAGGGCAGGGGACGGGGCCAACGTCCTGACTTTC. It codes for CATSRAGDGANVLTF.

This chain links TRBV21-1 with TRBJ1-6; TRBD1 is the table's D call, not checked against the DNA. TRBV21-1 is designated a pseudogene. This CDR3 is 22 amino acids long. Written as DNA, the CDR3 is TGTGCCAGCAGCAAAGTGACAGGGTGGAAAAAATTACCGAGCTCCTATAATTCACCCCTCCACTTT. This gives the protein CASSKVTGWKKLPSSYNSPLHF.

The CDR3 region has the DNA TGTGCCAGCAGCTTACAGTCGGTCCGAGACACTGAAGCTTTCTTT. Its translation is CASSLQSVRDTEAFF. The gene calls are TRBV7-9 and TRBJ1-1; D is undetermined. Between the trimmed V and J ends, which lost 2 bases and 3 bases, there was a span of 13 bases. The length of the CDR3 is 15 residues. Germline V lookup: CDR1 SEHNR, CDR2 FQNEAQ (reference sequence). The variable domain in full, with the rest retrieved from reference TRBV7-9 and TRBJ1-1, is DTGVSQNPRHKITKRGQNVTFRCDPISEHNRLYWYRQTLGQGPEFLTYFQNEAQLEKSRLLSDRFSAERPKGSFSTLEIQRTEQGDSAMYLCASSLQSVRDTEAFFGQGTRLTVV.

The V and J genes are TRBV6-1 and TRBJ2-3; the match to TRBD2 covers 14 bases. The CDR3 has 14 amino acids. V lost 10 bases and J lost 4; bases outside the gene matches: 4. Germline V gene lookup returns CDR1 MNHNS and CDR2 SASEGT. As DNA, the CDR3 is TGTGCCACCCTGGGACTAGCGGGAGCAGATACGCAGTATTTT. Its translation: CATLGLAGADTQYF.

The chain uses TRBV4-1 and TRBJ2-1; 7 bases match TRBD1. J was trimmed by 0 bases and V by 0 bases; bases with no gene match: 8. The CDR3 spans 18 residues. CDR1 and CDR2 (germline): MGHRA, YSYEKL. The CDR3 DNA is TGCGCCAGCAGCCAAGATCCTCCCGGGGACAGCTCCTACAATGAGCAGTTCTTC. It encodes CASSQDPPGDSSYNEQFF.

In DNA, the CDR3 is TGTGCCAGCAGCTTGTTGGTCCAGCTGAACACTGAAGCTTTCTTT. This sequence encodes CASSLLVQLNTEAFF. The chain combines TRBV5-5 with TRBJ1-1; D unresolved. Germline assignment: CDR1 SGHKS and CDR2 YYEKEE (reference sequence). V dropped 1 base and J dropped 0 bases, with 10 bases sitting between them. This CDR3 is 15 amino acids long.

V usage is TRBV5-5 and J usage is TRBJ1-1; tentatively, D is TRBD1 (6 bases). The CDR3 is 15 residues long. CDR1 and CDR2 (germline): SGHKS, YYEKEE (reference sequence). Between the trimmed V and J ends, which lost 0 bases and 2 bases, there was a span of 11 bases. Written as DNA, the CDR3 is TGTGCCAGCAGCTTGGCAGGGGTTGGAAACACTGAAGCTTTCTTT. It codes for CASSLAGVGNTEAFF.

V is TRBV30 and J is TRBJ2-6, with TRBD1 matching 7 bases. The CDR3 contains 13 residues. Germline lookup yields CDR1 GTSNPN and CDR2 SVGIG (reference sequence). J lost 3 bases, V lost 4 bases, and 0 bases had no gene match. The CDR3 DNA reads as TGTGCCTGGAACAGGGGTGGGGCCAACGTCCTGACTTTC. Its translation is CAWNRGGANVLTF.

Note on this clone: Mismatch with germline at one junction end may stem from a read error. This chain links TRBV5-3 with TRBJ1-2; 7 bases are a match to TRBD1. TRBV5-3 is assigned to the ORF class and has an uncertain function. The CDR3 is made up of 14 amino acids. CDR3 coding DNA: TGTGCCAGCAGCTTGGGGGACAGAAACTATGGCTACACCTTC. Translating gives CASSLGDRNYGYTF.

V and J are TRBV5-1 and TRBJ1-1; the match to TRBD1 covers 12 bases. This CDR3 is built from 16 residues. CDR1 is SGHRS, CDR2 YFSETQ, per germline. The J segment lost 6 bases and the V segment lost 0 bases, leaving 6 bases of the junction unmatched. In DNA, the CDR3 is TGCGCCAGCAGCTTGGCCGGGACAGGGGGCGCCGCTGAAGCTTTCTTT. The encoded protein is CASSLAGTGGAAEAFF. Variable domain in full (rest from reference TRBV5-1 and TRBJ1-1): KAGVTQTPRYLIKTRGQQVTLSCSPISGHRSVSWYQQTPGQGLQFLFEYFSETQRNKGNFPGRFSGRQFSNSRSEMNVSTLELGDSALYLCASSLAGTGGAAEAFFGQGTRLTVV.

V and J are TRBV5-1 and TRBJ1-2; D gene uncertain. V lost 2 bases, J lost 4 bases, and 15 bases lay in between. The V gene's germline CDR1 is SGHRS and CDR2 YFSETQ. The CDR3 length is 15 residues. This CDR3 is CASSLGQALAYGYTF. CDR3 bases: TGCGCCAGCAGCTTAGGCCAAGCCCTAGCCTATGGCTACACCTTC.

The V call is TRBV19, the J call TRBJ1-3; a possible D gene is TRBD1 (5 bases). The V and J ends lost 3 bases and 9 bases respectively, with 15 bases between them. Germline V gene data show CDR1 as LNHDA and CDR2 as SQIVND (reference sequence). The CDR3 contains 14 residues. CDR3 region: CASSMIEKRGTIYF. CDR3 DNA sequence: TGTGCCAGTAGTATGATTGAGAAGAGGGGCACCATATATTTT.

V is TRBV20-1 and J is TRBJ1-1; D remains ambiguous. The CDR3 spans 11 residues. The V gene's germline CDR1 is DFQATT and CDR2 SNEGSKA (reference sequence). V gave up 3 bases and J gave up 6 bases, with 8 bases separating them. CDR3 nucleotide sequence: TGCAGTGCTAGGGCGGTGGCTGAAGCTTTCTTT. Translated, it gives CSARAVAEAFF.

This clone has just one count. This chain links TRBV7-9 with TRBJ1-1; perhaps TRBD1 as D (6 bases). The CDR3 is 15 amino acids. The V end lost 1 base, the J end lost 3 bases, and 12 bases lay between the germline ends. The germline V gene encodes CDR1 SEHNR and CDR2 FQNEAQ (reference sequence). The CDR3 protein is CASSLGRGADTEAFF. DNA of the CDR3: TGTGCCAGCAGCTTAGGGAGGGGGGCGGACACTGAAGCTTTCTTT.